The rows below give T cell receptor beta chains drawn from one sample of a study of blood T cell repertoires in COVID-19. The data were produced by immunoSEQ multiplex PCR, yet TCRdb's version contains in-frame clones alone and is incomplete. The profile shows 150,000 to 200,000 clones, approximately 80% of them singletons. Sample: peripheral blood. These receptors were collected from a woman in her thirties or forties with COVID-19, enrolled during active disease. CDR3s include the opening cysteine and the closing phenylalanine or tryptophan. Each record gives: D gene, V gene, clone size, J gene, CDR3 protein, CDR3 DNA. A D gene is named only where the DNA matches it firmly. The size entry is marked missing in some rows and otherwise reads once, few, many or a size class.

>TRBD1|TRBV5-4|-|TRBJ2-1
CASSVDPGQGGHEQFF
TGTGCCAGCAGCGTAGACCCGGGACAGGGAGGTCATGAGCAGTTCTTC
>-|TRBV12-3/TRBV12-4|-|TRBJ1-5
CASSISQGQPQHF
TGTGCCAGCAGTATATCACAGGGACAGCCCCAGCATTTT
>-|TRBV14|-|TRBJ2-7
CASRGDTSYEQYF
TGTGCCAGCAGGGGGGACACCTCCTACGAGCAGTACTTC
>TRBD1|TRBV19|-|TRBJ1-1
CASRPRGTGEAFF
TGTGCCAGTAGACCTCGGGGGACAGGGGAAGCTTTCTTT
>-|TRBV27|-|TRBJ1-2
CASSLSFGTGLANYGYTF
TGTGCCAGCAGTTTATCGTTTGGAACAGGGTTAGCTAACTATGGCTACACCTTC
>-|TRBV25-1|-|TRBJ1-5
CASSGERGLNQPQHF
TGTGCCAGCAGTGGAGAAAGAGGGCTCAATCAGCCCCAGCATTTT
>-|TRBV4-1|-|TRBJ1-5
CASSQDLGQGNQPQHF
TGCGCCAGCAGCCAAGATCTGGGGCAGGGCAATCAGCCCCAGCATTTT
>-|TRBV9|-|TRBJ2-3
CASSVAGSTDTQYF
TGTGCCAGCAGCGTAGCCGGGAGCACAGATACGCAGTATTTT
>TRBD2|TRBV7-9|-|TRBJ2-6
CASSSPLAGGARANVLTF
TGTGCCAGCAGCTCGCCTCTAGCGGGAGGGGCTAGGGCCAACGTCCTGACTTTC
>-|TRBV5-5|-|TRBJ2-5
CASRSRGPETQYF
TGTGCCAGCCGGTCTAGGGGTCCCGAGACCCAGTACTTC
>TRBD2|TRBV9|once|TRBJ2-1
CASSGGGRAQDGNEQFF
TGTGCCAGCAGCGGCGGCGGGAGGGCCCAGGATGGCAATGAGCAGTTCTTC
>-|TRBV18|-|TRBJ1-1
CASSLDSLVTEAFF
TGTGCCAGCTCACTTGACAGTCTGGTCACTGAAGCTTTCTTT
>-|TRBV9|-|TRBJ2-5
CASSVGLDSQETQYF
TGTGCCAGCAGCGTAGGATTGGACTCTCAAGAGACCCAGTACTTC
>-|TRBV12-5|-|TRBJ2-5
CASAPTPQGSQYF
TGTGCTAGTGCCCCTACCCCCCAGGGAAGCCAGTACTTC
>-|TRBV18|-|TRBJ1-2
CASSPSTQGNGYTF
TGTGCCAGCTCACCATCCACACAGGGAAATGGCTACACCTTC
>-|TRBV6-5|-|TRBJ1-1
CASSGTRVRGTEAFF
TGTGCCAGCAGCGGAACGAGGGTGAGAGGGACTGAAGCTTTCTTT
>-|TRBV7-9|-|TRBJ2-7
CASSNTGHEQYF
TGTGCCAGCAGCAATACAGGGCACGAGCAGTACTTC
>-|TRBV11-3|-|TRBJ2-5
CASSLGVGGAQYF
TGTGCCAGCAGCTTAGGTGTAGGGGGGGCCCAGTACTTC
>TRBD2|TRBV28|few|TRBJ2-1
CASRPLAGGYNEQFF
TGTGCCAGCAGACCCCTAGCGGGAGGGTACAATGAGCAGTTCTTC
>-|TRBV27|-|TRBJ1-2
CASSLSTGGGYTF
TGTGCCAGCAGTTTATCGACAGGCGGTGGCTACACCTTC
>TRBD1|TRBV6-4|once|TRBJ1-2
CASSDIRTGKGYTF
TGTGCCAGCAGTGACATCAGGACAGGCAAAGGCTACACCTTC
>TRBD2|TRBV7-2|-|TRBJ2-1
CASSPGTSGGAEQFF
TGTGCCAGCAGCCCCGGGACTAGCGGGGGGGCTGAGCAGTTCTTC
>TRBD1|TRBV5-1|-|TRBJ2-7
CASSLGGQGGNEQYF
TGCGCCAGCAGCTTGGGAGGACAGGGCGGCAACGAGCAGTACTTC
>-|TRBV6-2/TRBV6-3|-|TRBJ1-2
CASSYSGGRGYTF
TGTGCCAGCAGTTACTCCGGGGGAAGAGGCTACACCTTC
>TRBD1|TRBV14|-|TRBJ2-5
CASSRRDRPLQETQYF
TGTGCCAGCAGCAGAAGGGACAGGCCTCTGCAAGAGACCCAGTACTTC
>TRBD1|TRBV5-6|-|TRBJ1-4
CASSLLGTATNEKLFF
TGTGCCAGCAGCCTATTGGGGACAGCAACTAATGAAAAACTGTTTTTT
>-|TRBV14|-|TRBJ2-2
CASSTGLDTGELFF
TGTGCCAGCAGTACGGGACTGGACACCGGGGAGCTGTTTTTT
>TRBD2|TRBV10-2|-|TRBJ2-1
CARPGLEAYNEQFF
TGCGCCAGGCCGGGACTAGAAGCCTACAATGAGCAGTTCTTC
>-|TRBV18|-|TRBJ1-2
CASSPAGVNYGYTF
TGTGCCAGCTCACCCGCAGGGGTTAACTATGGCTACACCTTC
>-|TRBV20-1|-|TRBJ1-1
CSASLGGNTEAFF
TGCAGTGCTAGTTTGGGGGGAAACACTGAAGCTTTCTTT
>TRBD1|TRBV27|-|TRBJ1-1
CASSLSNRGSTEAFF
TGTGCCAGCAGTTTATCGAACAGGGGGAGCACTGAAGCTTTCTTT
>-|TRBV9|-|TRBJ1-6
CASSVEVSGWVHF
TGTGCCAGCAGCGTAGAGGTGTCAGGGTGGGTCCACTTT
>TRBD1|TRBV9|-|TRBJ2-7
CASSVVSWTGWSKSEQYF
TGTGCCAGCAGCGTAGTGTCTTGGACAGGTTGGTCAAAAAGCGAGCAGTACTTC
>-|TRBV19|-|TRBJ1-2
CASSLETGKAYTF
TGTGCCAGTAGTCTCGAGACGGGGAAGGCCTACACCTTC
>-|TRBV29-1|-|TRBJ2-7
CSVTAGAPYEQYF
TGCAGCGTCACCGCGGGGGCTCCCTACGAGCAGTACTTC
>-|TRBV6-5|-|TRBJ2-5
CASSYSFRVGAETQYF
TGTGCCAGCAGTTACTCGTTCAGGGTGGGGGCAGAGACCCAGTACTTC
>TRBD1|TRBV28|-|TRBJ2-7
CASRWDPGQGAYEQYF
TGTGCCAGCAGATGGGACCCCGGACAGGGGGCCTACGAGCAGTACTTC
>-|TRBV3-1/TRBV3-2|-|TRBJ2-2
CASSGPGELFF
TGTGCCAGCAGCGGCCCCGGGGAGCTGTTTTTT
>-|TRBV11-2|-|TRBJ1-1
CASSLNPPRVDTEAFF
TGTGCCAGCAGCTTAAACCCACCCAGGGTTGACACTGAAGCTTTCTTT
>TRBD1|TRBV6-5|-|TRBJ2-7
CASSQGQGNYEQYF
TGTGCCAGCAGCCAGGGACAGGGAAACTACGAGCAGTACTTC
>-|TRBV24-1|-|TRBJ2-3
CATSPQTDTQYF
TGTGCCACCTCCCCGCAGACAGATACGCAGTATTTT
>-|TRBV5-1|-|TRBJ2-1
CASSSLYNNEQFF
TGCGCCAGCAGCTCGTTATACAACAATGAGCAGTTCTTC
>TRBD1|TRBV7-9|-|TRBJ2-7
CASSLALGDRHEQYF
TGTGCCAGCAGCTTAGCGCTAGGGGACAGACACGAGCAGTACTTC
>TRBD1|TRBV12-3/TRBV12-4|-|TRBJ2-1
CASRGQGYNEQFF
TGTGCCAGCAGAGGACAGGGGTACAATGAGCAGTTCTTC
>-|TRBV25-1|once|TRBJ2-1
CASSDRRVYNEQFF
TGTGCCAGCAGTGACCGCAGGGTTTACAATGAGCAGTTCTTC
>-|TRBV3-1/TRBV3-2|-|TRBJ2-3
CASSRRRSVRTDTQYF
TGTGCCAGCAGCCGCCGTCGGAGCGTTCGCACAGATACGCAGTATTTT
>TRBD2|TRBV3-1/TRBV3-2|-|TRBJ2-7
CASSQLAGDYEQYF
TGTGCCAGCAGCCAGTTAGCGGGTGATTACGAGCAGTACTTC
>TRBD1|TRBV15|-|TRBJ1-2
CATSKGAQGYTF
TGTGCCACCAGTAAGGGGGCGCAGGGCTACACCTTC
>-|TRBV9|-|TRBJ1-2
CASESYGYTF
TGTGCCAGCGAGAGCTATGGCTACACCTTC
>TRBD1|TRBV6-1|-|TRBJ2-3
CASSDLGQGADTQYF
TGTGCCAGCAGTGATCTTGGGCAGGGGGCAGATACGCAGTATTTT
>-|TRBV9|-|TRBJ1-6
CASSVKGEIRSPLHF
TGTGCCAGCAGCGTAAAGGGGGAAATACGATCACCCCTCCACTTT
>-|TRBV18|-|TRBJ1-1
CASSQGKQSEAFF
TGTGCCAGCTCCCAGGGGAAGCAAAGTGAAGCTTTCTTT